The following is a TCR beta chain sequence with its context. This entry comes from a study of blood T cell repertoires in COVID-19. Germline lookup yields CDR1 ENHRY and CDR2 SYGVKD. The CDR3 consists of 16 residues. V lost 6 bases to trimming and J lost 6 bases; unmatched junction nucleotides: 12. TCRdb keeps only in-frame clones here, not all; method: immunoSEQ multiplex PCR. The sample lists roughly 120,000 clones; roughly 82% were seen once. This sequence was found in a human donor in a cohort sampled during active COVID-19. Material for sequencing was peripheral blood. The chain employs TRBV10-3 and TRBJ2-2; the match to TRBD1 covers 8 bases. The CDR3 DNA follows: TGTGCCATCAGGTCCACACCGGGACAGGAAGCCGGGGAGCTGTTTTTT. Translating it yields CAIRSTPGQEAGELFF.